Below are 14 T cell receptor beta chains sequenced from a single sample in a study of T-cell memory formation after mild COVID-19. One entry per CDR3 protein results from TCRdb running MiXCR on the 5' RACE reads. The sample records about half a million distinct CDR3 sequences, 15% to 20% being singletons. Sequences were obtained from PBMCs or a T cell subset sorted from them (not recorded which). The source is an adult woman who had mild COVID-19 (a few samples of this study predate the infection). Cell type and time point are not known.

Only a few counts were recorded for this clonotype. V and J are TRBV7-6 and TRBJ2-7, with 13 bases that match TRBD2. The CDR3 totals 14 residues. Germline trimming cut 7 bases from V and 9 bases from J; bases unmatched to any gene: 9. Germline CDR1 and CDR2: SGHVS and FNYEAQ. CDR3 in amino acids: CASTTGTSGIGQYF. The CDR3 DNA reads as TGTGCCAGCACCACCGGGACTAGCGGGATCGGGCAGTACTTC.

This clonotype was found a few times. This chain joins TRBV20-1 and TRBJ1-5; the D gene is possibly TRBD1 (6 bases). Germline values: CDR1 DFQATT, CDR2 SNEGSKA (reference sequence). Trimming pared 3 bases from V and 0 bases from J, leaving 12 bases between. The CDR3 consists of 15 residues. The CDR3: CSASQGRSSNQPQHF. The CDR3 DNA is TGCAGTGCTAGCCAGGGGAGGAGTAGCAATCAGCCCCAGCATTTT.

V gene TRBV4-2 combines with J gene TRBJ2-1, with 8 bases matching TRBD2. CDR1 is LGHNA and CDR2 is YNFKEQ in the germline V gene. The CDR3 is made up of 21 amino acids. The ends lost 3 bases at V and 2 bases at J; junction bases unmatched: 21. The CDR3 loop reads CASSQMMGLAGLMNPYNEQFF. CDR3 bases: TGTGCCAGCAGCCAGATGATGGGGTTAGCGGGGCTTATGAATCCCTACAATGAGCAGTTCTTC.

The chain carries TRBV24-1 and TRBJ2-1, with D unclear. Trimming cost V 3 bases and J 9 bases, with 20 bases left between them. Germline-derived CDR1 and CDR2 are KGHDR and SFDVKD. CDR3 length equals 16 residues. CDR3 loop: CATSDTYHLPSREQFF. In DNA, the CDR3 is TGTGCCACCAGTGATACCTATCACCTCCCTAGTCGTGAGCAGTTCTTC.

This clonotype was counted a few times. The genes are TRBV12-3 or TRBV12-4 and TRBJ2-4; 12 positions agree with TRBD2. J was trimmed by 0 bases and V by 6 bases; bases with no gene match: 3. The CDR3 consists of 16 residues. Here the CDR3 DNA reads TGTGCCAGCAGCCCACTAGCGGGGGGAGCCAAAAACATTCAGTACTTC. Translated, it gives CASSPLAGGAKNIQYF.

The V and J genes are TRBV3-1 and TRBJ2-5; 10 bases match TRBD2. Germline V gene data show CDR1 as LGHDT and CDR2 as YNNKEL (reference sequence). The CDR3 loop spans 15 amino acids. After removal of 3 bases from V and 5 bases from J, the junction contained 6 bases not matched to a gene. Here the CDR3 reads CASSHSGGPQETQYF. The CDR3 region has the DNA TGTGCCAGCAGCCATAGCGGGGGGCCTCAGGAGACCCAGTACTTC.

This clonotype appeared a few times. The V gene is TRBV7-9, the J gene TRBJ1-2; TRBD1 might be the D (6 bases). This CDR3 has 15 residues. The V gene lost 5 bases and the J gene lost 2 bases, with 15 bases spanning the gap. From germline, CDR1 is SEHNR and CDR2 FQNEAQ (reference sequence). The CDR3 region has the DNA TGTGCCAGCAGCGTAGTTGGGACATCGAACTATGGCTACACCTTC. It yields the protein CASSVVGTSNYGYTF.

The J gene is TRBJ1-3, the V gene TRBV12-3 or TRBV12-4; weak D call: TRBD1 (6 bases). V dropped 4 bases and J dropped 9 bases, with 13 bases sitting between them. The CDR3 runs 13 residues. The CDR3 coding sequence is TGTGCCAGCAGTTCAACAGGGTGGGCCACCATATATTTT. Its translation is CASSSTGWATIYF.

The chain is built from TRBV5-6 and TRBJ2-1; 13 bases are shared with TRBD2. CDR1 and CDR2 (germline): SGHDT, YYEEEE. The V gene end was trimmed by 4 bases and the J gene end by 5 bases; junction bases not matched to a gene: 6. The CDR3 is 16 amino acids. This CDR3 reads CASSLIGTSGNNEQFF. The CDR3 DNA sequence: TGTGCCAGCAGCCTCATCGGGACTAGCGGGAACAATGAGCAGTTCTTC.

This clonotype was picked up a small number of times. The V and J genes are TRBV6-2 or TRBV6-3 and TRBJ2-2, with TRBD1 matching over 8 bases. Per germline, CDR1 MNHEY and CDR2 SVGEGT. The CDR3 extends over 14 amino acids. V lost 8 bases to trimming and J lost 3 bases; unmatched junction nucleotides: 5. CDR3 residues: CASLGQEHTGELFF. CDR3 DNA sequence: TGTGCCAGCTTGGGACAGGAGCACACCGGGGAGCTGTTTTTT.

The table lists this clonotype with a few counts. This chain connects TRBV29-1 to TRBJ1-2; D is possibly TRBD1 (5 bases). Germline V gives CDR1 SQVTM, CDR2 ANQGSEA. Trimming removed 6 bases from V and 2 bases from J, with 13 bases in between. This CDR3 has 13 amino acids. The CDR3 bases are TGCAGCGTCGTGGGGGACTTGAACTATGGCTACACCTTC. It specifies CSVVGDLNYGYTF.

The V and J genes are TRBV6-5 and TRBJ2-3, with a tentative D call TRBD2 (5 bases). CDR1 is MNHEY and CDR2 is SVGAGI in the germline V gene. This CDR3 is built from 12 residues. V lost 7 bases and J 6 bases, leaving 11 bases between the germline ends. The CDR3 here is CASTICGDTQYF. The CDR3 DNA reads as TGTGCCAGCACCATTTGCGGGGATACGCAGTATTTT.

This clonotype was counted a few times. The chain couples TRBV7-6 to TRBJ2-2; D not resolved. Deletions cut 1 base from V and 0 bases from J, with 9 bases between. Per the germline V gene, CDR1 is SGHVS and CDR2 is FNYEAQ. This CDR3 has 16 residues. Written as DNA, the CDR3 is TGTGCCAGCAGCTTAGTGAACAGTACGAACACCGGGGAGCTGTTTTTT. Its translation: CASSLVNSTNTGELFF. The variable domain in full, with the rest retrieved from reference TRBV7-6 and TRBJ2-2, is GAGVSQSPRYKVTKRGQDVALRCDPISGHVSLYWYRQALGQGPEFLTYFNYEAQQDKSGLPNDRFSAERPEGSISTLTIQRTEQRDSAMYRCASSLVNSTNTGELFFGEGSRLTVL.

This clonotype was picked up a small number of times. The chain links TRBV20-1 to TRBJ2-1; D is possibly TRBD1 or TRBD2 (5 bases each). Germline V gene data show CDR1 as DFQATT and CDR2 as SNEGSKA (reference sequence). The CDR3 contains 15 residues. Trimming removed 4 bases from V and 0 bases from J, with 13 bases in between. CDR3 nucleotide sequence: TGCAGTGCTATGAGGGGCCATAGCTCCTACAATGAGCAGTTCTTC. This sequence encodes CSAMRGHSSYNEQFF.